The clone carrying this T cell receptor beta chain was counted only a few times. This sample is drawn from a study of identical twins. CDR1 and CDR2 (germline): SGHTA, FQGNSA. This CDR3 has 16 amino acids. The V end lost 1 base, the J end lost 3 bases, and 13 bases lay between the germline ends. Each CDR3 protein is one row after TCRdb ran MiXCR on the 5' RACE reads. The sample holds 450,000 or so distinct CDR3 sequences, approximately 25% seen once. These data were likewise used in another study, on T cells expressing NK-cell markers.

This receptor was obtained from a woman aged 18-29 years in good health. Sequencing used CD4+ T cells sorted from blood. The genes are TRBV7-2 and TRBJ2-1; D might be TRBD2 (7 bases). The CDR3 here is CASSLVGGRYYNEQFF. CDR3 DNA: TGTGCCAGCAGCTTAGTGGGGGGGCGATACTACAATGAGCAGTTCTTC. The variable domain in full, with the rest retrieved from reference TRBV7-2 and TRBJ2-1, is GAGVSQSPSNKVTEKGKDVELRCDPISGHTALYWYRQSLGQGLEFLIYFQGNSAPDKSGLPSDRFSAERTGGSVSTLTIQRTQQEDSAVYLCASSLVGGRYYNEQFFGPGTRLTVL.